The 4 T cell receptor beta chains given below trace back to one sample, sequenced in a study of blood T cell repertoires in COVID-19. Some clones are missing from TCRdb's copy, which holds only in-frame ones; the method was immunoSEQ multiplex PCR. This table holds roughly 250,000 clones, approximately 79% found once. Sequencing was performed on peripheral blood. These receptors all stem from a woman older than 75 with active or convalescent COVID-19.

The rearrangement joins TRBV15 to TRBJ2-1; no firm D call. CDR1 and CDR2 (germline): LNHNV, YYDKDF (reference sequence). The CDR3 is 17 amino acids. The ends were cut back, 0 bases at V and 4 bases at J, with 16 bases in the middle. CDR3 nucleotide sequence: TGTGCCACCAGCAGAGATAGTGGGCTAAGGCGATACAATGAGCAGTTCTTC. This translates into CATSRDSGLRRYNEQFF.

V is TRBV11-1 and J is TRBJ2-5; a weak D match, TRBD2 (6 bases). The V and J ends lost 5 bases and 5 bases respectively, with 15 bases between them. In germline, CDR1 is SGHAT, CDR2 FQDESV (reference sequence). The CDR3 runs to 14 residues. CDR3 nucleotides: TGTGCCAGCAGCGCCGATACGGGAGACGAGACCCAGTACTTC. Translation gives CASSADTGDETQYF.

The chain combines TRBV7-8 with TRBJ1-6; 7 nucleotides align to TRBD1. The CDR3 runs 16 residues. The germline V gene has CDR1 SGHVS and CDR2 FQNEAQ. Trimming took 4 bases from V and 6 from J; bases not matched to a gene: 9. The DNA for the CDR3 is TGTGCCAGCAGCTCGTCATTGGACAGGCTTAATTCACCCCTCCACTTT. It specifies CASSSSLDRLNSPLHF. Complete variable domain (other parts from reference TRBV7-8 and TRBJ1-6): GAGVSQSPRYKVAKRGQDVALRCDPISGHVSLFWYQQALGQGPEFLTYFQNEAQLDKSGLPSDRFFAERPEGSVSTLKIQRTQQEDSAVYLCASSSSLDRLNSPLHFGNGTRLTVT.

The chain employs TRBV9 and TRBJ2-7, with a weak D call TRBD2 (5 bases). Deletions cut 4 bases from V and 0 bases from J, with 17 bases between. Germline V CDR1 and CDR2: SGDLS, YYNGEE. This CDR3 contains 16 residues. Here the CDR3 reads CASSPRTSSSSYEQYF. The CDR3 DNA follows: TGTGCCAGCAGCCCAAGGACTTCCTCGAGCTCCTACGAGCAGTACTTC.